Presented here are 3 T cell receptor beta chains from one specimen sequenced in a study of blood T cell repertoires in COVID-19. Measured with immunoSEQ multiplex PCR; TCRdb has only the in-frame clones, and not every one. The sample holds 250,000 to 300,000 clones, 75% to 95% seen once. The source material was PBMCs or T cells enriched from blood (not recorded which). All receptors come from a woman in her thirties who had recovered from COVID-19.

Here the CDR3 reads CASSLGTGKTDTQYF. The CDR3 nucleotides are TGTGCCAGCAGCTTAGGAACAGGGAAAACAGATACGCAGTATTTT. This chain joins TRBV7-6 and TRBJ2-3; D is perhaps TRBD1 (6 bases). The CDR3 contains 15 residues. Per the germline V gene, CDR1 is SGHVS and CDR2 is FNYEAQ. The V gene lost 1 base and the J gene lost 3 bases, with 11 bases spanning the gap.

Of note for this clone: Other DNA sequences in this specimen translate into the identical CDR3. The CDR3 reads CASSPGANNQPQHF. CDR3 coding DNA: TGTGCCAGTAGCCCAGGGGCGAACAATCAGCCCCAGCATTTT. The J gene is TRBJ1-5, the V gene TRBV19, with D possibly matching TRBD1 (6 bases). V lost 6 bases and J 3 bases, leaving 12 bases between the germline ends. Germline CDR1 is LNHDA and CDR2 is SQIVND (reference sequence). The CDR3 totals 14 residues.

The rearrangement uses TRBV20-1 and TRBJ2-1; D not certain. V gave up 3 bases and J gave up 0 bases, with 12 bases separating them. CDR3 length: 15 residues. Germline V gene data show CDR1 as DFQATT and CDR2 as SNEGSKA (reference sequence). The CDR3 spells CSASQAQSSYNEQFF. The CDR3 nucleotides read TGCAGTGCTAGTCAAGCGCAAAGCTCCTACAATGAGCAGTTCTTC.